These T cell receptor beta chains were read from a single sample in a study of blood T cell repertoires in COVID-19. Some clones are missing from TCRdb's copy, which holds only in-frame ones; the method was immunoSEQ multiplex PCR. Here the sample spans about 260,000 clones, 80% to 90% being singletons. The specimen was PBMCs or T cells enriched from blood (not recorded which). These receptors were collected from a woman in her 30s with acute COVID-19. CDR3s include the opening cysteine and the closing phenylalanine or tryptophan. Each record gives: clone size, CDR3 length, J gene, V gene, D gene, CDR3 DNA, CDR3 protein. The D gene is left open where the match is weak. Clone size is stated in some rows and not others, as once, few, many or a class when expanded.

few	13	TRBJ2-7	TRBV12-3/TRBV12-4	-	TGTGCCAGCAGTTTGCCCACCACGAGAGAGCAGTACTTC	CASSLPTTREQYF
-	15	TRBJ2-7	TRBV28	TRBD2	TGTGCCAGCAGTACACTAGCGGGAGCGCACTACGAGCAGTACTTC	CASSTLAGAHYEQYF
-	12	TRBJ2-1	TRBV10-1	TRBD1	TGCGCCAGCATTGAGACAGGGGGCGCTCAGTTCTTC	CASIETGGAQFF
-	17	TRBJ2-7	TRBV24-1	TRBD1	TGTGCCACCAGTGATCCATCGGGACAGGGGTCGGCTATGGAGCAGTACTTC	CATSDPSGQGSAMEQYF
-	18	TRBJ2-5	TRBV11-2	TRBD2	TGTGCCAGCAGCGCGGGACAGGGAGGACTAGCGGGAGGGGAGACCCAGTACTTC	CASSAGQGGLAGGETQYF
few	18	TRBJ2-4	TRBV13	TRBD1	TGTGCCAGCAGCCTATCCCGTCGGACAGGCGCTGCCAAAAACATTCAGTACTTC	CASSLSRRTGAAKNIQYF
-	15	TRBJ2-1	TRBV30	TRBD2	TGTGCCTGGAGTGTAACGGCCTTAGCGGGAGCTGAGCAGTTCTTC	CAWSVTALAGAEQFF
-	18	TRBJ2-4	TRBV4-1	TRBD2	TGCGCCAGCAGCCTAGGACTAGCGGGAGGGCGTACCAAAAACATTCAGTACTTC	CASSLGLAGGRTKNIQYF
-	14	TRBJ1-2	TRBV4-2	-	TGTGCCAGCAGCCAAGATGGGGCCTCCTATGGCTACACCTTC	CASSQDGASYGYTF
few	16	TRBJ2-2	TRBV11-2	-	TGTGCCAGCAGCTTAGGCGCGGCCTCGAACACCGGGGAGCTGTTTTTT	CASSLGAASNTGELFF
-	16	TRBJ2-1	TRBV30	-	TGTGCCTGGAGTCTCGCTCCGGGAGAAAACTACAATGAGCAGTTCTTC	CAWSLAPGENYNEQFF